This T cell receptor (beta chain) was sequenced during a study of cytomegalovirus exposure and HLA in healthy donors. The CDR3 runs to 16 residues. Germline lookup yields CDR1 PRHDT and CDR2 FYEKMQ (reference sequence). V lost 3 bases, J lost 7 bases, and 13 bases stayed unmatched. The PCR contained 60 Vbeta and 13 Jbeta primers. The repertoire was sequenced with immunoSEQ multiplex PCR; TCRdb's copy has only in-frame clones and lacks some. The sample lists 160,000 or so clones, roughly 82% seen once, with approximately 6.3% in the top ten. V usage is TRBV13 and J usage is TRBJ1-2; 8 nucleotides line up with TRBD1. Source material: PBMCs. The TCR comes from a woman aged 45-65 years in good health and CMV-seropositive. The CDR3 DNA sequence: TGTGCCAGCAGCTTTGTTTCCGGACAGGGATTCGGTGGCTACACCTTC. It is translated as CASSFVSGQGFGGYTF.